This T cell receptor (beta chain) was documented in a study of blood T cell repertoires in COVID-19. TCRdb's copy holds only in-frame clones and misses some; the assay was immunoSEQ multiplex PCR. The table lists under 300,000 clones, roughly nine tenths of them singletons. Recruits, aged about 18 to 89 years, lived in 24 US areas. Cohort assignment relied on participant-reported clinical history. Either two negative PCRs, clearance, or symptom resolution qualified Cohort 3 donors as recovered. Looked up from germline, CDR1 is KGHSH and CDR2 is LQKENI. V shed 6 bases and J 2 bases; nucleotides not matched to a gene: 9. This CDR3 has 17 amino acids.

The V gene is TRBV18, the J gene TRBJ2-1; 11 bases are shared with TRBD2. The source is a woman aged 45-65 years who had recovered from COVID-19. Sequencing was done on a sample of PBMCs or T cells enriched from blood (not recorded which). CDR3 sequence: CASSLTLAGGAYNEQFF. The CDR3 DNA reads TGTGCCAGCTCTCTAACCTTAGCGGGAGGGGCCTACAATGAGCAGTTCTTC. Using reference TRBV18 and TRBJ2-1 for the parts outside the CDR3, the full variable domain is NAGVMQNPRHLVRRRGQEARLRCSPMKGHSHVYWYRQLPEEGLKFMVYLQKENIIDESGMPKERFSAEFPKEGPSILRIQQVVRGDSAAYFCASSLTLAGGAYNEQFFGPGTRLTVL.